The 8 T cell receptor beta chains presented below share a single source sample, sequenced in a study of regulatory T cells in long-lasting Graves disease (dated by TCRdb to the early 2020s). Library preparation used multiplex PCR. Sequencing relied on an Illumina HiSeq 4000. CDR3 regions were amplified by Arm-PCR with iRepertoire HTBI primers to construct TCR beta libraries. TCRdb trimmed public reads at Q25 via fastp, called clones via MiXCR and kept in-frame beta chains. Each CDR3 protein gets just one entry, which takes the most common genes and DNA from the rows behind it. The sample data list roughly 420,000 distinct CDR3 sequences, and less than 20% of these were observed just once. Less than 30% of the sample belongs to the ten largest clones. The time point label, as the study defines it: newly diagnosed GD, antithyroid drugs for less than 3 months. RNA was extracted from PBMCs in TRIzol for both TCR sequencing and RNA sequencing.

The data were also submitted as part of a second study, on T cells in Graves' hyperthyroidism and ophthalmopathy.

The material sequenced was peripheral blood mononuclear cells (PBMCs), taken at new diagnosis, from a patient treated with antithyroid drugs. The receptors come from a young woman with Graves disease. Donor details come from another sample of the same person, matched by shared clones.

This chain connects TRBV20-1 to TRBJ2-7, with TRBD2 matching 14 bases. Germline V gives CDR1 DFQATT, CDR2 SNEGSKA (reference sequence). CDR3 length equals 15 residues. Losses at the gene ends were 5 bases for V and 3 bases for J; bases not matched to a gene: 6. The CDR3 protein is CSAGTSGGFNYEQYF. The CDR3 DNA follows: TGCAGTGCTGGGACTAGCGGGGGTTTCAACTACGAGCAGTACTTC.

The chain joins TRBV20-1 to TRBJ2-2; the D gene is possibly TRBD2 (5 bases). V gave up 1 base and J gave up 4 bases, with 10 bases separating them. The germline V gene encodes CDR1 DFQATT and CDR2 SNEGSKA (reference sequence). This CDR3 spans 14 amino acids. The DNA of the CDR3 is TGCAGTGCTAGAGGGGAGAAGGGCACCGGGGAGCTGTTTTTT. This codes for CSARGEKGTGELFF.

The gene calls are TRBV7-3 and TRBJ2-3; 7 nucleotides agree with TRBD2. Germline CDR1 reads SGHTA; CDR2 reads FQGTGA. V dropped 10 bases and J dropped 2; count of bases not matched to a gene: 12. This CDR3 spans 15 amino acids. CDR3 sequence: CATSPVGGYTDTQYF. The CDR3, as DNA: TGTGCCACCTCCCCGGTGGGGGGGTACACAGATACGCAGTATTTT.

The chain is built from TRBV12-3 or TRBV12-4 and TRBJ1-2; 11 bases are shared with TRBD1. Germline trimming cut 6 bases from V and 4 bases from J; bases unmatched to any gene: 7. The CDR3 is 15 amino acids. CDR3 protein: CASRRGTGGLYGYTF. CDR3 nucleotide sequence: TGTGCCAGCAGACGAGGGACAGGGGGTCTCTATGGCTACACCTTC.

Details on this clonotype: This likely reflects a read error, since a far larger clone is one base away. The chain recombines TRBV3-1 with TRBJ2-1; D possibly corresponds to TRBD2 (5 bases). Matching the DNA end better, TRBJ2-5 makes the J call doubtful. This CDR3 spans 15 amino acids. Germline V lookup: CDR1 LGHDT, CDR2 YNNKEL (reference sequence). The CDR3 is CASSQGRGMGETQYF. The CDR3 DNA is TGTGCCAGCAGCCAAGGGCGAGGGATGGGAGAGACCCAGTACTTC.

The CDR3 DNA reads TGTGCCAGCAGTTACTCGGGGAGCTACAATGAGCAGTTCTTC. This codes for CASSYSGSYNEQFF. The genes are TRBV6-5 and TRBJ2-1, with D maybe TRBD2 (5 bases). The CDR3 sequence is 14 residues long. Germline assignment: CDR1 MNHEY and CDR2 SVGAGI. V lost 0 bases to trimming and J lost 3 bases, with 6 bases between them.

The chain joins TRBV5-1 to TRBJ1-2, with 9 nucleotides matching TRBD1. The CDR3 is 15 residues long. V lost 0 bases to trimming and J lost 4 bases; unmatched junction nucleotides: 4. Germline lookup yields CDR1 SGHRS and CDR2 YFSETQ. The DNA for the CDR3 is TGCGCCAGCAGCTTGGAGGGACAGGGAAGCTATGGCTACACCTTC. Residues: CASSLEGQGSYGYTF.

V and J are TRBV4-2 and TRBJ2-7; possible D gene TRBD1, 5 bases. Trimming took off 1 base at V and 2 bases at J, with 15 bases between the two ends. Germline V gene data show CDR1 as LGHNA and CDR2 as YNFKEQ. This CDR3 has 16 residues. In nucleotides, the CDR3 is TGTGCCAGCAGCCAAGCGTCCACAGGTCTCGCCTACGAGCAGTACTTC. As protein: CASSQASTGLAYEQYF.